The 16 T cell receptor beta chains in this list originate from one sample, sequenced in a study of CD8+ T cells in alopecia areata. The treatment denotes: oral pan-JAK inhibitor, 5-10 mg twice daily. RNA extraction and reverse transcription yielded cDNA as sequencing template. The data were produced by immunoSEQ multiplex PCR, yet TCRdb's version contains in-frame clones alone and is incomplete. The sample shows under 350,000 clones, roughly 60% of them seen only once. This specimen consisted of CD4+ T cells sorted from blood, obtained at week 24, from a patient treated with tofacitinib. Receptor source: a human donor with alopecia areata.

The chain joins TRBV11-3 to TRBJ2-7; possibly TRBD1 or TRBD2 for D (5 bases each). V was cut by 3 bases and J by 6 bases, with 9 bases left in between. The germline V gene has CDR1 SGHNT and CDR2 YENEEA. The CDR3 spans 12 residues. CDR3 protein: CASSLSGTEQYF. The CDR3 nucleotides are TGTGCCAGCAGCTTGTCCGGGACCGAGCAGTACTTC.

This clone came up a few times. The chain uses TRBV4-2 and TRBJ2-7; 8 bases fit TRBD1. Trimming took 4 bases from V and 0 from J; bases not matched to a gene: 11. The germline CDR1 and CDR2 sequences are LGHNA and YNFKEQ. CDR3 length: 17 amino acids. The CDR3 bases are TGTGCCAGCAGCCTTTACTCCGGGACAGGAATCTCCTACGAGCAGTACTTC. This sequence encodes CASSLYSGTGISYEQYF.

The CDR3 here is CAWSGTAGGNYGYTF. The CDR3 region has the DNA TGTGCCTGGAGTGGTACGGCAGGGGGGAACTATGGCTACACCTTC. The V and J genes are TRBV30 and TRBJ1-2; 7 nucleotides agree with TRBD1. With V trimmed by 1 base and J by 2 bases, 7 bases remained unmatched. The CDR3 is 15 residues long. Germline V gene sequence: CDR1 GTSNPN, CDR2 SVGIG (reference sequence).

This clone showed up just a few times. The chain couples TRBV29-1 to TRBJ1-1; 11 nucleotides match TRBD1. With V trimmed by 6 bases and J by 1 base, 7 bases remained unmatched. The CDR3 sequence is 15 residues long. CDR1 and CDR2 from the germline V gene are SQVTM and ANQGSEA. The CDR3 region has the DNA TGCAGCGTGAAGAAAGGACAGGGGGCGAACACTGAAGCTTTCTTT. Protein: CSVKKGQGANTEAFF.

Points on this clone: A much larger clone differs from this one at a single base, so this may be a read error. The chain has TRBV7-2 and TRBJ2-2, with 9 bases that match TRBD1. This CDR3 region has 15 residues. After removal of 5 bases from V and 4 bases from J, the junction contained 5 bases not matched to a gene. The germline V gene encodes CDR1 SGHTA and CDR2 FQGNSA. The CDR3 spells CASSPGTGRTGELFF. Written as DNA, the CDR3 is TGTGCCAGCAGCCCAGGGACAGGGCGCACCGGGGAGCTGTTTTTT.

This rearrangement joins TRBV2 to TRBJ1-1; weak D call: TRBD1 (5 bases). CDR1 and CDR2 from the germline V gene are SNHLY and FYNNEI. The CDR3 consists of 14 residues. Trimming shortened V by 4 bases and J by 3 bases, and 12 bases separated the two germline ends. CDR3: CASSVQGRDTEAFF. In DNA, the CDR3 is TGTGCCAGCAGTGTTCAGGGCCGGGACACTGAAGCTTTCTTT.

For the CDR3, the DNA is TGCGCCAGCAGCTTGGTCAGGGGCGATGGCTACACCTTC. Its translation is CASSLVRGDGYTF. The chain links TRBV5-1 to TRBJ1-2, with D tentatively TRBD1 (6 bases). The CDR3 contains 13 residues. The ends were cut back, 0 bases at V and 6 bases at J, with 9 bases in the middle. Germline V gene lookup returns CDR1 SGHRS and CDR2 YFSETQ.

This clone was observed a handful of times. The chain joins TRBV5-6 to TRBJ1-5; D is possibly TRBD1 (5 bases). V was shortened by 0 bases and J by 5 bases, with 15 bases between the two germline ends. The CDR3 consists of 16 residues. Germline CDR1 reads SGHDT; CDR2 reads YYEEEE. The CDR3 bases are TGTGCCAGCAGCTTGGGACCCGGGACGCGAGATCAGCCCCAGCATTTT. This codes for CASSLGPGTRDQPQHF.

V and J are TRBV4-1 and TRBJ2-5; D is ambiguous. Germline V gene lookup returns CDR1 MGHRA and CDR2 YSYEKL. Trimming removed 4 bases from V and 5 bases from J, with 11 bases in between. CDR3 size: 13 residues. CDR3 protein: CASSLGTAETQYF. The CDR3 DNA reads as TGCGCCAGCAGCCTCGGAACGGCGGAGACCCAGTACTTC.

This rearrangement joins TRBV23-1 to TRBJ2-2; D is perhaps TRBD1 (5 bases). TRBV23-1 is an ORF, and what it does is uncertain. V was trimmed by 6 bases and J by 8 bases, leaving 13 bases between them. The CDR3 totals 13 residues. CDR3 sequence reads: CASRGHPSGELFF. The CDR3 bases are TGCGCCAGCAGAGGACATCCCTCTGGGGAGCTGTTTTTT.

V is TRBV29-1 and J is TRBJ2-5; D might be TRBD2 (5 bases). Trimming pared 2 bases from V and 7 bases from J, leaving 17 bases between. The CDR3 is made up of 14 amino acids. Looked up from germline, CDR1 is SQVTM and CDR2 is ANQGSEA. The DNA for the CDR3 is TGCAGCGTTGAAACCAGATCTAGCCCGGGGACCCAGTACTTC. It specifies CSVETRSSPGTQYF.

This clone came up a few times. The J gene is TRBJ1-5, the V gene TRBV6-6; maybe TRBD1 (5 bases). CDR3 length: 14 residues. V was shortened by 6 bases and J by 5 bases, with 14 bases between the two germline ends. Germline V lookup: CDR1 MNHNY, CDR2 SVGAGI (reference sequence). CDR3 protein: CASSYGDRDQPQHF. In DNA form, the CDR3 reads TGTGCCAGCAGCTACGGGGACCGCGATCAGCCCCAGCATTTT.

The chain uses TRBV30 and TRBJ1-2; TRBD1 matches at 10 bases. The germline V gene has CDR1 GTSNPN and CDR2 SVGIG (reference sequence). The CDR3 contains 14 residues. After removal of 5 bases from V and 4 bases from J, the junction contained 7 bases not matched to a gene. CDR3 in DNA: TGTGCCTGGTCCCCCCGGACAGGGGGCTATGGCTACACCTTC. Protein product: CAWSPRTGGYGYTF.

The V gene is TRBV5-4, the J gene TRBJ2-2; TRBD1 aligns across 8 bases. The CDR3 spans 15 residues. With 3 bases clipped from V and 3 bases from J, the junction kept 4 bases outside the gene matches. Germline V gene lookup returns CDR1 SGHNT and CDR2 YYREEE (reference sequence). This CDR3 reads CASSSGQGHTGELFF. In DNA, the CDR3 is TGTGCCAGCAGCTCAGGACAGGGCCACACCGGGGAGCTGTTTTTT.

The chain uses TRBV9 and TRBJ2-5; D possibly uses TRBD1 or TRBD2 (6 bases each). V dropped 2 bases and J dropped 3 bases, with 11 bases sitting between them. This CDR3 is 14 amino acids long. Germline V CDR1 and CDR2: SGDLS, YYNGEE. In DNA form, the CDR3 reads TGTGCCAGCAGCGTTGGGGGGCAGGAAGAGACCCAGTACTTC. Its translation is CASSVGGQEETQYF.

This chain links TRBV29-1 with TRBJ1-1; D perhaps matches TRBD1 (5 bases). The V gene lost 6 bases and the J gene lost 4 bases, with 12 bases spanning the gap. The CDR3 runs 12 residues. The germline gives CDR1 SQVTM, CDR2 ANQGSEA. This CDR3 reads CSVPGVSTEAFF. The DNA of the CDR3 is TGCAGCGTACCGGGGGTATCCACTGAAGCTTTCTTT.